One T cell receptor (beta chain) is described in this entry. This clonotype was detected a few times. Its antigen is unknown. Per-nucleotide qualities are absent, and no much larger clonotype sits a single base away. The sample comes from a study of T-cell memory formation after mild COVID-19 (dated by TCRdb to the early 2020s). Context from the whole study: TCR sequence clusters from the two donors were largely donor specific. T-cell clones expanding and contracting after mild COVID-19 in a couple of donors were tracked by longitudinal TCRalpha and TCRbeta repertoire sequencing. Two young, previously healthy adult volunteers, one female and one male, were included in the cohort. Broad study findings and their caveats: Contracting CD4+ clones turned up mainly in the CM and EM memory subsets, whereas EMRA was where CD8+ clones were enriched. Clones that contracted from day 15 to 85 showed balanced CD4/CD8 phenotypes, whereas a second wave of clones that expanded from day 15 to 37 leaned towards CD4+. SARS-CoV-2 specificity was not confirmed for the second-wave clones peaking on day 37. Some responding clones were detected in pre-infection memory, suggesting pre-existing cross-reactive memory T cells joined the SARS-CoV-2 response. The study covered only a couple of mild cases, and larger cohorts including severe cases with pre-infection samples were considered necessary.

From the cysteine through the phenylalanine, the CDR3 covers 14 amino acids. Just CDR3 DNA is preserved here, 42 bases in frame from base 1. CDR1 and CDR2, per the germline V gene, are SGHTA and FQGNSA. Compared with germline, V lacks 5 bases and J lacks 5 bases; bases without a gene match: 5. The sample was run on an Illumina NovaSeq 6000. cDNA libraries for TCRalpha and TCRbeta were prepared by 5'RACE using constant-segment primers, with sample barcodes and unique molecular identifiers added. RNA was extracted from every sample with Trizol reagent. Libraries were amplified in two PCR steps, with a second sample barcode and Illumina TruSeq adapters added in the second step. Sequencing of libraries was performed on an Illumina NovaSeq with 2 x 150 bp paired-end reads. As for the authors' bioinformatics: Reads were demultiplexed and collapsed into UMI-guided consensus sequences with migec v1.2.7. Using mixcr v2.1.11, UMI consensuses were aligned to TRA and TRB V and J templates and then assembled into clonotypes. A clonotype was counted as expanded or contracted only if both edgeR and NoisET called the change significant, with noise models trained on biological replicates. For edgeR calls, the cutoffs were a false discovery rate-adjusted p below 0.01 and a log2 fold-change threshold of 1. PCA with hierarchical clustering of max-normalized trajectories of the 1000 most abundant clonotypes was used as exploratory dynamics analysis. Separately sequenced CD4+ and CD8+ repertoires were used to assign the CD4 or CD8 phenotype of responding clones. The public reads were reprocessed in TCRdb via fastp at Q25 and MiXCR, keeping in-frame beta chains. CDR3 protein sequences are deduplicated, and each keeps its most common genes and DNA. These V and J calls are TCRdb output, not the study's own analysis. This sample comprises over 35,000 distinct CDR3 sequences, nearly 9.5% of them detected only once. The top ten constitute about an eighth of the sample.

PBMCs were isolated by Ficoll-Paque density gradient centrifugation. The V and J genes are TRBV7-2 and TRBJ2-3, with 9 middle bases fitting TRBD2. The receptor comes from an adult woman who had mild COVID-19 (a few samples of this study predate the infection). The sample titles of this study are shuffled in the database, so cell type and time point are left out; the donor was told from shared clones. Sequences were obtained from PBMCs or a T cell subset sorted from them (not recorded which). The DNA reads as follows: TGTGCCAGCAGCGGTAGCGGGAGCGTAGATACGCAGTATTTT. Translated, it gives CASSGSGSVDTQYF.